This paragraph reports one TCR beta chain. Its target antigen remains unknown. Per-nucleotide qualities are absent, and no much larger clonotype sits a single base away. The immunoSEQ Assay, a bias-controlled multiplex PCR, was used to amplify TCRbeta CDR3 regions from genomic DNA. The original methods were these. The number of nucleated cells in each sample was estimated by amplification of reference gene primers within the assay. To quantify the absolute abundance of each unique TCRbeta CDR3 rearrangement, sequence reads were collapsed and filtered. Productive Simpson clonality was computed per sample as the square root of Simpson's diversity index over productive rearrangements. TCRdb carries this immuneACCESS record with in-frame sequences only. Its versions omit some clonotypes, under half of them owing to an unresolved V gene in the studies checked, with the rest unexplained. That table furnishes V, J and clone size, whereas the DNA furnished D and trimming. The sample contains about 75,000 clones, about 91% of them found a single time. The top ten hold approximately 6.4% of the sample.

Clipping removes 4 bases from V and 4 bases from J, with 6 as the unmatched junction base count. The germline V gene (reference sequence) specifies LNHDA as CDR1 and SQIVND as CDR2. Including cysteine and phenylalanine, the CDR3 has 14 amino acids. Only CDR3 DNA remains: 42 bases, in frame from the first base. This entry belongs to a study of blood T cell repertoires in COVID-19 (dated by TCRdb to 2018 to 2020). The study in broad terms: Collaborator samples came from the United States, Italy and Spain and covered acute and convalescent phases of COVID-19. The dataset comprised deeply sampled blood TCRbeta repertoires from subjects exposed to, actively infected with, or recovered from COVID-19. The repertoires were made available in a free public database intended to serve as a resource for research on the immune response to SARS-CoV-2. Samples were obtained from the ongoing ImmuneRACE study (first 160 participants) and from about 1,300 subjects provided by 6 global collaborators. Where available, HLA class I and class II types were taken from metadata supplied by the sample provider and were not determined by assay-based typing. The material from the prospective study consisted of cDNA or gDNA derived from T cells, B-cell-depleted T cells, or PBMCs. The sample metadata nearly always contained a de-identified subject ID, COVID-19 status, age in years and sex. The paper's findings and limits, for the study overall: The quantity of clinical and demographic metadata differed by source and by participant and was supplied without curation.

Collaborating institutions collected whole blood in K2EDTA tubes following their own protocols. For TCRbeta analysis, collaborator samples were shipped as frozen whole blood, as isolated PBMCs, or as DNA extracted from either sample type. Sequences were obtained from peripheral blood. The chain is assembled from TRBV19 and TRBJ1-1; TRBD1 aligns with 7 central bases. The receptor's source is a woman in her forties or fifties with acute or convalescent COVID-19. CDR3 region: CASSRDRAATEAFF. Here is the DNA: TGTGCCAGTAGTAGAGACAGGGCGGCCACTGAAGCTTTCTTT.